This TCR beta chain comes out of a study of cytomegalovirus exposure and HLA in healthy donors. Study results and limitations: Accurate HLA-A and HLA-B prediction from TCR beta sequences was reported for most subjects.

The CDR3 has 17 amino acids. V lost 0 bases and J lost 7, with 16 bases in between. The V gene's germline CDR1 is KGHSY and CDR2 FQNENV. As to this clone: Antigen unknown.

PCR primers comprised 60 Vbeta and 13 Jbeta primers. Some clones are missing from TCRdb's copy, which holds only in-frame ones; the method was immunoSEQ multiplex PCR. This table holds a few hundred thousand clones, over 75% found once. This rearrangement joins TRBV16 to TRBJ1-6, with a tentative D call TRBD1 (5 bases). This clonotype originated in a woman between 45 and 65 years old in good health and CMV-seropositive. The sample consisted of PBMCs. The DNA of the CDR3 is TGTGCCAGCAGCCAATCCGGGTGGGGCGGTGGGAATTCACCCCTCCACTTT. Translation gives CASSQSGWGGGNSPLHF.